Reported below is one TCR beta chain. What it recognizes is unknown. J lost 4 bases, V lost 6 bases, and 11 bases had no gene match. The CDR3 length is 15 residues. One entry per CDR3 protein results from TCRdb running MiXCR on the RT-PCR reads. This sample yields some 640,000 distinct CDR3 sequences, of which roughly 14% are seen a single time; around 6.5% belongs to the top ten. This entry comes from a study of response to subunit inactivated influenza vaccine. Whole-study findings and limits: Few new T cells, the authors suggested, are recruited by each seasonal influenza vaccination.

The clonotype was recovered from a middle-aged man who received an inactivated influenza vaccine. This material consisted of PBMCs from blood, taken approximately 15 days before vaccination. This rearrangement joins TRBV12-3 or TRBV12-4 to TRBJ2-7, with 8 bases identical to TRBD2. DNA for the CDR3: TGTGCCAGCAGCCCCCGGGGGGGGGCCCAATACGAGCAGTACTTC. It specifies CASSPRGGAQYEQYF.